The sequence of this T cell receptor beta chain was determined in a study of T cell clonotyping in hematopoietic cell transplantation. Of note for this clone: No antigen is known for it.

The CDR3 length is 17 residues. CDR1 is MDHEN, CDR2 SYDVKM, per germline. Unmatched junction bases numbered 15, after V lost 2 bases and J lost 8 bases. The method was immunoSEQ multiplex PCR; TCRdb's version includes in-frame clones alone and lacks a portion of them. The profile shows roughly 40,000 clones, 94% of them singletons. Overall study results and limits: Broader posttransplant TCR repertoire diversity was predicted by graft donor and pretransplant recipient Inverse Simpson Index values. After transplant, recipient diversity fell while pathologically expanded clonotypes grew through day 180.

The receptor comes from a woman aged 50 to 60 in good health. Some clones in this sample may be carry-over from other donors' samples. Sequences were obtained from peripheral blood mononuclear cells. V gene TRBV28 combines with J gene TRBJ1-2; 9 bases match TRBD1. The CDR3 region is CASSLGVPGQGYWGYTF. DNA of the CDR3: TGTGCCAGCAGTTTAGGGGTCCCGGGACAGGGTTATTGGGGCTACACCTTC.